Below, 2 T cell receptor beta chains from the same sample are listed, as sequenced in a study of radiotherapy plus CTLA-4 blockade in lung cancer. Sequencing used immunoSEQ multiplex PCR; TCRdb keeps in-frame clones, though not all of them. Of about 120,000 clones listed, nearly 80% were seen once; the top ten hold over 4%. The sequencing here drew on peripheral blood, taken from a patient treated with radiotherapy plus ipilimumab. Receptors were obtained from a human donor with non-small cell lung cancer who had a partial response to radiotherapy plus ipilimumab.

This chain uses TRBV7-9 with TRBJ2-5; D is uncertain. The CDR3 loop spans 15 amino acids. V shed 1 base and J shed 1 base, with 10 bases lying between them. The germline V gene has CDR1 SEHNR and CDR2 FQNEAQ (reference sequence). CDR3 sequence (DNA): TGTGCCAGCAGCTTAGTTCTAGAGTTCCAAGAGACCCAGTACTTC. Encoded protein: CASSLVLEFQETQYF.

V is TRBV10-1 and J is TRBJ2-3; 7 positions match TRBD2. Germline V gene data show CDR1 as WNHNN and CDR2 as SYGVQD (reference sequence). V was pared by 2 bases and J by 0 bases, with 2 bases of the junction left unmatched. This CDR3 contains 15 residues. The CDR3: CASSEREDSTDTQYF. DNA of the CDR3: TGCGCCAGCAGTGAGCGGGAGGATAGCACAGATACGCAGTATTTT.